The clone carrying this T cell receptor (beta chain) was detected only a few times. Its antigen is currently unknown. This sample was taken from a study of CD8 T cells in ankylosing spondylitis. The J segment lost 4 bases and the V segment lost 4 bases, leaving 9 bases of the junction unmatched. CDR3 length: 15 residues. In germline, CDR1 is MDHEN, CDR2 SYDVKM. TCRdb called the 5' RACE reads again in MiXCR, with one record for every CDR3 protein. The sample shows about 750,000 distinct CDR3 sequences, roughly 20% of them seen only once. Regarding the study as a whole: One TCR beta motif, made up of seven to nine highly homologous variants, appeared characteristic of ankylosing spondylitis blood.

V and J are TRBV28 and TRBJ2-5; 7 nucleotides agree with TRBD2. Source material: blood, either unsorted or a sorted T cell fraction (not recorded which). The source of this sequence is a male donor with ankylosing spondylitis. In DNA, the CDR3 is TGTGCCAGCAGTTCGGCCACTAGCGTCGGAGAGACCCAGTACTTC. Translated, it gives CASSSATSVGETQYF.